These 31 T cell receptor beta chains came from one sample sequenced in a study of shared clonotypes between healthy human individuals. The repertoire was sequenced with immunoSEQ multiplex PCR; TCRdb's copy has only in-frame clones and lacks some. The sample records approximately 2.1 million clones, over 85% being singletons. The sample comprised naive CD4+ T cells from PBMCs. Subset noted: CD45RA+ positively selected. These receptor sequences come from a man between 18 and 29 years old in good health. Some clones in this sample may be carry-over from other donors' samples.

This chain links TRBV7-9 with TRBJ2-2; 7 bases align to TRBD1. The CDR3 has 15 residues. Germline lookup yields CDR1 SEHNR and CDR2 FQNEAQ (reference sequence). V dropped 4 bases and J dropped 7; count of bases not matched to a gene: 9. Here the CDR3 DNA reads TGTGCCAGCAGCTCCCGACAGGGCCGGGTCGGGGAGCTGTTTTTT. Translation: CASSSRQGRVGELFF. Using reference TRBV7-9 and TRBJ2-2 for the parts outside the CDR3, the full variable domain is DTGVSQNPRHKITKRGQNVTFRCDPISEHNRLYWYRQTLGQGPEFLTYFQNEAQLEKSRLLSDRFSAERPKGSFSTLEIQRTEQGDSAMYLCASSSRQGRVGELFFGEGSRLTVL.

The chain carries TRBV19 and TRBJ1-4; a possible D gene is TRBD1 (5 bases). The CDR3 length is 14 residues. CDR1 is LNHDA and CDR2 is SQIVND in the germline V gene (reference sequence). V shed 7 bases and J shed 8 bases, with 17 bases lying between them. This CDR3 reads CASIPAGPGEKLFF. The CDR3 bases are TGTGCCAGTATCCCGGCAGGGCCTGGCGAAAAACTGTTTTTT.

The J gene is TRBJ2-7, the V gene TRBV4-1; D assignment may be TRBD1 or TRBD2 (5 bases each). Trimming left V 1 base short and J 1 base short, with 17 bases between. Germline V CDR1 and CDR2: MGHRA, YSYEKL. The CDR3 consists of 17 residues. This chain's CDR3 is CASSQGPSGTGSYEQYF. DNA of the CDR3: TGCGCCAGCAGCCAAGGCCCTTCCGGGACGGGTTCCTACGAGCAGTACTTC.

The genes are TRBV6-1 and TRBJ1-2; 7 bases are shared with TRBD1. CDR1 and CDR2 from the germline V gene are MNHNS and SASEGT. Trimming at V came to 6 bases and at J to 1 base, leaving 8 bases not matched to a gene. The CDR3 sequence is 15 residues long. CDR3 sequence (DNA): TGTGCCAGCAGACCCCCGGGACAGCGTAACTATGGCTACACCTTC. Translated, it gives CASRPPGQRNYGYTF.

The chain uses TRBV5-1 and TRBJ2-3; 7 bases are shared with TRBD1. The ends lost 5 bases at V and 4 bases at J; junction bases unmatched: 7. In germline, CDR1 is SGHRS, CDR2 YFSETQ. CDR3 length: 14 amino acids. This CDR3 is CASRPGQRSDTQYF. CDR3 nucleotide sequence: TGCGCCAGCAGACCGGGACAGCGATCAGATACGCAGTATTTT.

Points on this clone: Other DNA sequences within the sample encode an identical CDR3. The chain employs TRBV11-2 and TRBJ2-3, with D hard to call. Germline-derived CDR1 and CDR2 are SGHAT and FQNNGV. The CDR3 consists of 13 residues. The germline V and J ends were trimmed by 1 base and 2 bases, with 4 bases remaining between them. The CDR3 protein is CASSLAHTDTQYF. Here the CDR3 DNA reads TGTGCCAGCAGCTTAGCTCACACAGATACGCAGTATTTT.

Here the CDR3 DNA reads TGTGCCAGCAGTTCCCGGGACAGGGGCACAGATACGCAGTATTTT. This encodes CASSSRDRGTDTQYF. This chain joins TRBV6-5 and TRBJ2-3, with 9 bases identical to TRBD1. V trimming: 4 bases; J trimming: 1 base; junction bases outside the gene matches: 3. Germline lookup yields CDR1 MNHEY and CDR2 SVGAGI. CDR3 length: 15 amino acids.

The genes are TRBV9 and TRBJ2-2; possible D gene TRBD2, 5 bases. This CDR3 is 16 amino acids long. CDR1 and CDR2 from the germline V gene are SGDLS and YYNGEE. The V gene lost 4 bases and the J gene lost 4 bases, with 17 bases spanning the gap. CDR3 sequence: CASSLMSGISTGELFF. CDR3 nucleotides: TGTGCCAGCAGCCTCATGTCCGGGATAAGCACCGGGGAGCTGTTTTTT.

The V and J genes are TRBV4-1 and TRBJ1-4, with TRBD1 matching over 7 bases. Germline V gene data show CDR1 as MGHRA and CDR2 as YSYEKL. This CDR3 is 15 amino acids long. Trimming cost V 5 bases and J 0 bases; bases outside gene matches: 3. The CDR3 region has the DNA TGCGCCAGCAGCAGAGGACAGGCAACTAATGAAAAACTGTTTTTT. This encodes CASSRGQATNEKLFF.

V is TRBV19 and J is TRBJ1-1; no definite D call. Trimming removed 2 bases from V and 4 bases from J, with 11 bases in between. CDR1 and CDR2 (germline): LNHDA, SQIVND (reference sequence). The CDR3 has 14 residues. The CDR3 protein is CASSIRGLGTEAFF. The CDR3 coding sequence is TGTGCCAGTAGTATAAGAGGGTTGGGCACTGAAGCTTTCTTT.

The chain has TRBV28 and TRBJ2-7, with 14 bases identical to TRBD2. CDR1 and CDR2 from the germline V gene are MDHEN and SYDVKM. V shed 4 bases and J 6 bases; nucleotides not matched to a gene: 5. The CDR3 spans 15 residues. This CDR3 reads CASSSTSGRAFEQYF. Written as DNA, the CDR3 is TGTGCCAGCAGTTCGACTAGCGGGAGGGCCTTCGAGCAGTACTTC.

J is TRBJ2-1 and V is TRBV5-4, with 11 bases lining up with TRBD2. V shed 3 bases and J 8 bases; nucleotides not matched to a gene: 7. The germline V gene has CDR1 SGHNT and CDR2 YYREEE (reference sequence). The CDR3 spans 15 residues. The CDR3 region has the DNA TGTGCCAGCAGCTCTACTAGCGGGAGTGCGGATGAGCAGTTCTTC. Protein sequence: CASSSTSGSADEQFF.

This clone was seen just once. The chain employs TRBV27 and TRBJ2-1; a possible D gene is TRBD1 (5 bases). The CDR3 consists of 13 residues. Germline V gives CDR1 MNHEY, CDR2 SMNVEV (reference sequence). Trimming shortened V by 5 bases and J by 5 bases, and 10 bases separated the two germline ends. CDR3 DNA: TGTGCCAGCAGTACCATAGGGGACAATGAGCAGTTCTTC. This codes for CASSTIGDNEQFF.

The chain uses TRBV19 and TRBJ2-7, with D possibly called TRBD1 or TRBD2 (5 bases each). This CDR3 has 17 amino acids. V shed 0 bases and J shed 0 bases, with 15 bases lying between them. Germline CDR1 reads LNHDA; CDR2 reads SQIVND (reference sequence). CDR3 in amino acids: CASSIDSGTANSYEQYF. As DNA, the CDR3 is TGTGCCAGTAGTATAGATTCCGGGACGGCAAACTCCTACGAGCAGTACTTC.

This rearrangement joins TRBV11-2 to TRBJ1-2, with TRBD1 matching over 7 bases. Germline V gene sequence: CDR1 SGHAT, CDR2 FQNNGV. V was clipped by 5 bases and J by 6 bases; unmatched bases: 15. The CDR3 has 16 residues. The CDR3: CASSALTGRRGDGYTF. The CDR3 bases are TGTGCCAGCAGCGCATTGACAGGGCGTCGGGGGGATGGCTACACCTTC.

The chain links TRBV28 to TRBJ2-3; D possibly corresponds to TRBD1 (5 bases). Looked up from germline, CDR1 is MDHEN and CDR2 is SYDVKM. The V gene lost 6 bases and the J gene lost 2 bases, with 6 bases spanning the gap. The CDR3 covers 12 residues. CDR3 amino acids: CASRTDTDTQYF. The CDR3, as DNA: TGTGCCAGCAGGACAGACACAGATACGCAGTATTTT.

The DNA of the CDR3 is TGCGCCAGCAGCCTGGGACCCGGGGCCAATGAGCAGTTCTTC. As protein: CASSLGPGANEQFF. The gene calls are TRBV5-1 and TRBJ2-1; D could derive from TRBD1 or TRBD2 (5 bases each). The germline V and J ends were trimmed by 4 bases and 6 bases, with 14 bases remaining between them. The CDR3 spans 14 residues. Germline V CDR1 and CDR2: SGHRS, YFSETQ. The entire variable domain, with the rest obtained from reference TRBV5-1 and TRBJ2-1, is as follows: KAGVTQTPRYLIKTRGQQVTLSCSPISGHRSVSWYQQTPGQGLQFLFEYFSETQRNKGNFPGRFSGRQFSNSRSEMNVSTLELGDSALYLCASSLGPGANEQFFGPGTRLTVL.

The chain has TRBV27 and TRBJ2-7; D unclear. From germline, CDR1 is MNHEY and CDR2 SMNVEV (reference sequence). There are 9 residues in the CDR3. V lost 10 bases, J lost 2 bases, and 3 bases lay in between. The CDR3 coding sequence is TGTGCCAACCCCTACGAGCAGTACTTC. The encoded protein is CANPYEQYF.

The chain carries TRBV28 and TRBJ1-1, with D perhaps TRBD1 (5 bases). Between the trimmed V and J ends, which lost 7 bases and 6 bases, there was a span of 12 bases. The CDR3 runs to 12 residues. The V gene's germline CDR1 is MDHEN and CDR2 SYDVKM. DNA for the CDR3: TGTGCCAGCATCAATCGGGGGGCTGAAGCTTTCTTT. As protein: CASINRGAEAFF.

In the case of this clone: The sample has other DNA sequences that encode this CDR3 too. The chain carries TRBV6-5 and TRBJ1-2; D is possibly TRBD1 (5 bases). The V end lost 2 bases, the J end lost 4 bases, and 8 bases lay between the germline ends. The CDR3 is 13 amino acids. CDR1 and CDR2 from the germline V gene are MNHEY and SVGAGI. The CDR3 is CASSYEGSYGYTF. The CDR3 coding sequence is TGTGCCAGCAGTTACGAGGGGTCCTATGGCTACACCTTC.

This chain's CDR3 is CSASLGGEQYF. CDR3 coding DNA: TGCAGTGCAAGTCTAGGGGGCGAGCAGTACTTC. This chain links TRBV20-1 with TRBJ2-7; a weak D match, TRBD1 (6 bases). Germline V gene sequence: CDR1 DFQATT, CDR2 SNEGSKA (reference sequence). The CDR3 totals 11 residues. Trimming shortened V by 6 bases and J by 6 bases, and 12 bases separated the two germline ends.

This clone occurred once. The gene calls are TRBV29-1 and TRBJ2-5; D gene unclear. This CDR3 is built from 12 residues. Trimming cost V 6 bases and J 5 bases, with 13 bases left between them. Germline V lookup: CDR1 SQVTM, CDR2 ANQGSEA. In DNA form, the CDR3 reads TGCAGCGTGGAGATGGCCCCCGAGACCCAGTACTTC. Amino acid sequence: CSVEMAPETQYF.

V usage is TRBV29-1 and J usage is TRBJ2-5; D tentatively reads TRBD1 or TRBD2 (5 bases each). V was pared by 3 bases and J by 2 bases, with 10 bases between. CDR1 is SQVTM and CDR2 is ANQGSEA in the germline V gene. The CDR3 consists of 13 residues. This CDR3 is CSVDRDRQETQYF. The CDR3 DNA follows: TGCAGCGTTGATCGGGACCGTCAAGAGACCCAGTACTTC.

The chain links TRBV5-1 to TRBJ2-7; D ambiguous. CDR1 is SGHRS, CDR2 YFSETQ, per germline. Trimming stripped 0 bases from V and 6 bases from J, with 7 bases between. The CDR3 spans 12 residues. CDR3 amino acids: CASSLAAGEQYF. The CDR3 DNA reads as TGCGCCAGCAGCTTGGCAGCCGGCGAGCAGTACTTC.

The chain joins TRBV2 to TRBJ2-7; 8 nucleotides match TRBD1. Unmatched junction bases numbered 15, after V lost 6 bases and J lost 5 bases. CDR1 and CDR2 from the germline V gene are SNHLY and FYNNEI. The CDR3 is 16 residues long. CDR3 sequence reads: CASRWDRSRRRDEQYF. For the CDR3, the DNA is TGTGCCAGCAGATGGGACAGGTCCCGGAGAAGGGACGAGCAGTACTTC.

This chain links TRBV2 with TRBJ2-1, with a tentative D call TRBD2 (5 bases). The CDR3 contains 15 residues. V was cut by 5 bases and J by 9 bases, with 20 bases left in between. The germline gives CDR1 SNHLY, CDR2 FYNNEI. CDR3 amino acids: CASSLLGIPGSEQFF. The CDR3 DNA follows: TGTGCCAGCAGTCTCCTGGGAATACCGGGGAGTGAGCAGTTCTTC.

The chain links TRBV18 to TRBJ2-1; D could derive from TRBD1 or TRBD2 (6 bases each). CDR1 KGHSH and CDR2 LQKENI come from the germline V gene. The CDR3 is 14 residues long. V was shortened by 8 bases and J by 7 bases, with 18 bases between the two germline ends. CDR3 amino acids: CASMKGGVRNEQFF. The CDR3 coding sequence is TGTGCCAGCATGAAGGGGGGTGTGAGGAATGAGCAGTTCTTC.

J is TRBJ1-5 and V is TRBV28; 9 bases fit TRBD1. Trimming removed 6 bases from V and 9 bases from J; junction bases left unmatched: 15. Germline values: CDR1 MDHEN, CDR2 SYDVKM. The CDR3 is made up of 16 amino acids. In DNA form, the CDR3 reads TGTGCCAGCAGCCTACTCTACCGGGACAGGGTAACGCCCCAGCATTTT. Amino acids: CASSLLYRDRVTPQHF.

The chain has TRBV2 and TRBJ2-2, with 8 bases identical to TRBD2. Germline-derived CDR1 and CDR2 are SNHLY and FYNNEI. Unmatched junction bases numbered 16, after V lost 9 bases and J lost 4 bases. The CDR3 sequence is 17 residues long. CDR3 region: CARSEDSGARGTGELFF. The CDR3 bases are TGTGCCAGATCCGAAGATAGCGGGGCTCGCGGCACCGGGGAGCTGTTTTTT.

This clone was seen a single time. The chain is built from TRBV6-5 and TRBJ2-5, with D uncertain. V lost 0 bases to trimming and J lost 2 bases, with 10 bases between them. CDR1 is MNHEY, CDR2 SVGAGI, per germline. This CDR3 contains 15 residues. The CDR3 DNA is TGTGCCAGCAGTTACTCGAGGCTAGTACAAGAGACCCAGTACTTC. Its protein is CASSYSRLVQETQYF.

The chain is built from TRBV9 and TRBJ2-3; D gene ambiguous. CDR3 length: 15 amino acids. Germline V gene lookup returns CDR1 SGDLS and CDR2 YYNGEE. V was trimmed by 0 bases and J by 2 bases, leaving 10 bases between them. As DNA, the CDR3 is TGTGCCAGCAGCGTAGATAGGGTGACCACAGATACGCAGTATTTT. The encoded protein is CASSVDRVTTDTQYF.